This T cell receptor (beta chain) comes out of a study of blood T cell repertoires in COVID-19. As for the study in general: From the United States, Italy and Spain came samples of acute and convalescent COVID-19. Sources were T cells, B-cell-depleted T cells, or PBMCs; the material itself was cDNA or gDNA.

The CDR3 sequence is 14 residues long. Germline CDR1 and CDR2: SGHTA and FQGNSA. Unmatched junction bases numbered 5, after V lost 5 bases and J lost 2 bases. Original processing notes: It was from reference gene primer amplification that nucleated cell counts were estimated. Method: immunoSEQ multiplex PCR; TCRdb's copy keeps in-frame clones and lacks some. That table furnishes V, J and clone size, whereas the DNA furnished D and trimming. The data hold 100,000 or so clones, with approximately 86% observed a single time. Sequenced sample: peripheral blood. The source of this sequence is a woman aged 65 to 85 with active or convalescent COVID-19. The rearrangement joins TRBV7-2 to TRBJ2-7, with 8 bases fitting TRBD1. CDR3 nucleotide sequence: TGTGCCAGCAGCAAGGGACAGGCAGCCTACGAGCAGTACTTC. Amino acids: CASSKGQAAYEQYF.